This T cell receptor (beta chain) was obtained from a study of CD8 T cells in Susac syndrome. While CD8+ and CD4+ T cells were isolated negatively, TEMRA cells were enriched by FACS. The V gene's germline CDR1 is SQVTM and CDR2 ANQGSEA. This CDR3 region has 13 residues. V shed 4 bases and J 4 bases; nucleotides not matched to a gene: 2. Reverse transcription of roughly 0.45 to 1 ug RNA used random hexamers. The method of amplification for TCR beta CDR3 was immunoSEQ multiplex PCR, covering 54 Vbeta and 13 Jbeta. TCRdb re-derived calls from the immunoSEQ multiplex PCR reads in MiXCR, one entry per CDR3 protein. The table lists under 200,000 distinct CDR3 sequences, more than 85% of them singletons.

This TCR derives from a human donor with Susac syndrome. Input material: CD8+ T cells from PBMCs. This chain connects TRBV29-1 to TRBJ2-1, with 9 bases identical to TRBD1. The CDR3 spells CSVGQGDYNEQFF. Here the CDR3 DNA reads TGCAGCGTTGGACAGGGGGATTACAATGAGCAGTTCTTC.